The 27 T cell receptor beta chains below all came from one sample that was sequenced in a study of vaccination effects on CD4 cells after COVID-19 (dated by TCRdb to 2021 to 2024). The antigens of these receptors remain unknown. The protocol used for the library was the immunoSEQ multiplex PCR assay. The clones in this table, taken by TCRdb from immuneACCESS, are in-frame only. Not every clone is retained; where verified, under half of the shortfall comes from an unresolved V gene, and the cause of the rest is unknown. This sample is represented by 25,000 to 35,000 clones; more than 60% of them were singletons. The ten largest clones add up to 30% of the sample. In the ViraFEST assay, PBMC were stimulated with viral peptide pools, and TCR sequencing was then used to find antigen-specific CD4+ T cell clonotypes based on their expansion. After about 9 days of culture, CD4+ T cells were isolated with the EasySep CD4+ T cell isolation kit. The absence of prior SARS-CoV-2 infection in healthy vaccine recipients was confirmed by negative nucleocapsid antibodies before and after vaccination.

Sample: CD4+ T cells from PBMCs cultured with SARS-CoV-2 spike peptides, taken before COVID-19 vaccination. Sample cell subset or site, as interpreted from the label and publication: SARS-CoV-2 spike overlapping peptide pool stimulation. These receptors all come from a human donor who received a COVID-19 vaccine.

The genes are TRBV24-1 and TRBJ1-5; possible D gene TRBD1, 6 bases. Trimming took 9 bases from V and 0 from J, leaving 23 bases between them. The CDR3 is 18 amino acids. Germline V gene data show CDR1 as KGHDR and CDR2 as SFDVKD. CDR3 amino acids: CATLGRQAPPYSNQPQHF. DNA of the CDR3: TGTGCCACCTTAGGGAGACAGGCGCCGCCTTATAGCAATCAGCCCCAGCATTTT.

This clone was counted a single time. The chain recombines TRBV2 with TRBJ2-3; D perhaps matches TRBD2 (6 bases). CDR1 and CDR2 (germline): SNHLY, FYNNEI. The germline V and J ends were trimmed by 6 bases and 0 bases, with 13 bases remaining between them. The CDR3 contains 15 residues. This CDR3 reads CASSLIGGSTDTQYF. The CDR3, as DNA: TGTGCCAGCAGCCTGATCGGGGGAAGCACAGATACGCAGTATTTT.

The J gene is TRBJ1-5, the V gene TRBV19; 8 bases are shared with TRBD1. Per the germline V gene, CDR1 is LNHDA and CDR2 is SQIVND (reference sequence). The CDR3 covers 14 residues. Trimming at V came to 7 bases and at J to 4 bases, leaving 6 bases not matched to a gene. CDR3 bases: TGTGCCAGTACCCCGACAGGGGTAAATCAGCCCCAGCATTTT. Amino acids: CASTPTGVNQPQHF. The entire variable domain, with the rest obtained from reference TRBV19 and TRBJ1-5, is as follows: DGGITQSPKYLFRKEGQNVTLSCEQNLNHDAMYWYRQDPGQGLRLIYYSQIVNDFQKGDIAEGYSVSREKKESFPLTVTSAQKNPTAFYLCASTPTGVNQPQHFGDGTRLSIL.

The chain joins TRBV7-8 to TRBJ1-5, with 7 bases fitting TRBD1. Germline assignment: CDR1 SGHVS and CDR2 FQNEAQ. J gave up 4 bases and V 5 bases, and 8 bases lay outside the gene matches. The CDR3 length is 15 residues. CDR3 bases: TGTGCCAGCAGCCAAATGACAGGGTCAAATCAGCCCCAGCATTTT. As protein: CASSQMTGSNQPQHF.

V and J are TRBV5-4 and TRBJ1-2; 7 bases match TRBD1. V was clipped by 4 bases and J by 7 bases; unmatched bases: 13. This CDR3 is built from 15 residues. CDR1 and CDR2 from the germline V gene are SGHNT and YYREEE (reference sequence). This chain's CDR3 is CASSPETGSIGGYTF. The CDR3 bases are TGTGCCAGCAGCCCTGAGACAGGGTCCATCGGTGGCTACACCTTC.

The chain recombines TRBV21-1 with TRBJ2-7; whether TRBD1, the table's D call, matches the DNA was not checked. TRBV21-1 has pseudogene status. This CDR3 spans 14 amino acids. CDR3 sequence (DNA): TGTGCCAGCAGCCCGCACAGGATATCCTACGAGCAGTACTTC. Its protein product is CASSPHRISYEQYF.

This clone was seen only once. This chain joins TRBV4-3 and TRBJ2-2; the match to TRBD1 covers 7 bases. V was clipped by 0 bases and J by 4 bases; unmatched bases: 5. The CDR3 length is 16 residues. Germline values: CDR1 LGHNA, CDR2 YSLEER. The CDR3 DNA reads TGCGCCAGCAGCCAAGAAGCCCACAGGGGCACCGGGGAGCTGTTTTTT. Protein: CASSQEAHRGTGELFF.

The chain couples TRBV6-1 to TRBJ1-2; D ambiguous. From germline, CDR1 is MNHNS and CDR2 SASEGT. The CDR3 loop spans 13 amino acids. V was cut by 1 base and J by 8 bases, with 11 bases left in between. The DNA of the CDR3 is TGTGCCAGCAGTGAAGGGATTGGGAGAGGCTACACCTTC. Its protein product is CASSEGIGRGYTF.

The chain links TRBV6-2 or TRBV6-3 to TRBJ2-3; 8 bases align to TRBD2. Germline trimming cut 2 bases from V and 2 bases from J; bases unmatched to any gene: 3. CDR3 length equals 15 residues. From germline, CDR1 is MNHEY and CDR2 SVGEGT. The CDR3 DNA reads TGTGCCAGCAGTTACGCGGGGGGCAACACAGATACGCAGTATTTT. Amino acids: CASSYAGGNTDTQYF.

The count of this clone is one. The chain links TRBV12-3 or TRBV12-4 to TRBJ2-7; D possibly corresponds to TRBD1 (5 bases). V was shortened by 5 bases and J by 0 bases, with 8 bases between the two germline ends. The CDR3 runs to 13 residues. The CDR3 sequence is CASSPGYSYEQYF. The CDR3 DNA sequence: TGTGCCAGCAGTCCAGGGTACTCCTACGAGCAGTACTTC.

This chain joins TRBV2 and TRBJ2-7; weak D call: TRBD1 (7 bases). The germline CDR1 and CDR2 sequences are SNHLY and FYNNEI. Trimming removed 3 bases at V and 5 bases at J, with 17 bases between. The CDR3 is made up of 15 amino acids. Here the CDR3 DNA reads TGTGCCAGCAGTGAGGGGGGACAGCGTAGGGACGAGCAGTACTTC. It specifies CASSEGGQRRDEQYF.

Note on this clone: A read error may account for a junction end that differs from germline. The CDR3 DNA reads TGTGCCAGCAGTGAAGGGGGACAGGGGCATATGAACTTC. Its translation: CASSEGGQGHMNF. The chain uses TRBV6-1 and TRBJ2-7, with 10 bases fitting TRBD1. Germline CDR1 is MNHNS and CDR2 is SASEGT. CDR3 length: 13 residues.

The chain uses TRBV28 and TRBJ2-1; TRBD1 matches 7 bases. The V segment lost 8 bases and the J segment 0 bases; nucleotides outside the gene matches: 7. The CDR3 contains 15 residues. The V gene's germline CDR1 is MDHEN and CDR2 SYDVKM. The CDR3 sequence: CASVTGVSSYNEQFF. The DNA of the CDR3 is TGTGCCAGCGTCACAGGGGTTAGCTCCTACAATGAGCAGTTCTTC.

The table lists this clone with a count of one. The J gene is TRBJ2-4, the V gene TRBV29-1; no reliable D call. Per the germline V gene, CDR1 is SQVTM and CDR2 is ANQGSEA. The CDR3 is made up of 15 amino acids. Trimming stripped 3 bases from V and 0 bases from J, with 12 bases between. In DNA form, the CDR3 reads TGCAGCGTTGATGGGATTAGTGAAGCCAAAAACATTCAGTACTTC. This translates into CSVDGISEAKNIQYF.

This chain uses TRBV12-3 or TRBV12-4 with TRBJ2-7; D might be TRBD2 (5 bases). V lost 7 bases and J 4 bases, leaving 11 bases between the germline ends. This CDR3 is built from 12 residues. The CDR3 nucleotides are TGTGCCAGCACTTCCGGGGATTACGAGCAGTACTTC. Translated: CASTSGDYEQYF.

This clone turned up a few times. CDR3: CASRPHRGKGQPQHF. The CDR3 coding sequence is TGTGCCAGCAGACCACACAGGGGGAAGGGTCAGCCCCAGCATTTT. The rearrangement joins TRBV2 to TRBJ1-5, with 8 bases identical to TRBD1. Germline CDR1 SNHLY, CDR2 FYNNEI. With V trimmed by 6 bases and J by 6 bases, 10 bases remained unmatched. The CDR3 contains 15 residues.

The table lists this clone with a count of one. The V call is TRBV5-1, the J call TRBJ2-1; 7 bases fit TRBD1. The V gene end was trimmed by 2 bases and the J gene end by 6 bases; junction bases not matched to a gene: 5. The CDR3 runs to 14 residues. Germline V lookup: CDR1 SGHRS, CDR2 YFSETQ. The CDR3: CASSFYSGGNEQFF. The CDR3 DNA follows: TGCGCCAGCAGCTTTTATTCAGGGGGCAATGAGCAGTTCTTC.

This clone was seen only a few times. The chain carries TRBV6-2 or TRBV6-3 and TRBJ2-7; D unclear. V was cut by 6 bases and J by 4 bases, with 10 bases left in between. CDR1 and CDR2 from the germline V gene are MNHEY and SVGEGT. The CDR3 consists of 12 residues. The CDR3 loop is CASSRTPYEQYF. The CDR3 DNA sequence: TGTGCCAGCAGCAGAACCCCATACGAGCAGTACTTC.

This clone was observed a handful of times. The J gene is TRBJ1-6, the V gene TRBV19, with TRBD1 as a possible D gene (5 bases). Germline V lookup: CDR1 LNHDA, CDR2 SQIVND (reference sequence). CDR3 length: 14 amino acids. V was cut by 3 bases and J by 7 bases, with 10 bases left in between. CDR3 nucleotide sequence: TGTGCCAGTAGTATCAGCAGGGTGAATTCACCCCTCCACTTT. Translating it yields CASSISRVNSPLHF.

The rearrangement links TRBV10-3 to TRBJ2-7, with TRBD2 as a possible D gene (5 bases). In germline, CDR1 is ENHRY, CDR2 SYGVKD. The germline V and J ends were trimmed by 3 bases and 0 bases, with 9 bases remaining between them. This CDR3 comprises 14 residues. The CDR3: CAISDGGYSYEQYF. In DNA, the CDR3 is TGTGCCATCAGTGATGGCGGGTACTCCTACGAGCAGTACTTC.

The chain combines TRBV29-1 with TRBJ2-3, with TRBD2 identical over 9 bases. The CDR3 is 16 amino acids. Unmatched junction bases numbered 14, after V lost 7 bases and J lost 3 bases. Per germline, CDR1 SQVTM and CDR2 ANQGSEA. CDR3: CSGGFGGRASTDTQYF. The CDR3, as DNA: TGCAGCGGTGGCTTTGGCGGGAGGGCCAGTACAGATACGCAGTATTTT.

CDR3 in DNA: TGTGCCAGCAGCCCGCACCCGGGGGCTGTTGGGACGTGGGAGCTGTTTTTT. Its translation is CASSPHPGAVGTWELFF. This chain joins TRBV11-3 and TRBJ2-2, with D perhaps assigned TRBD1 or TRBD2 (6 bases each). The V and J ends lost 5 bases and 9 bases respectively, with 25 bases between them. Germline CDR1 reads SGHNT; CDR2 reads YENEEA. This CDR3 has 17 amino acids.

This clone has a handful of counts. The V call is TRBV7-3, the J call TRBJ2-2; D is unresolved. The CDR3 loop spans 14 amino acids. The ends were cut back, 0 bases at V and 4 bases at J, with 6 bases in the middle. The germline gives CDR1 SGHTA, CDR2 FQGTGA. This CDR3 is CASSLTQSTGELFF. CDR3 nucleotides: TGTGCCAGCAGCTTAACACAAAGCACCGGGGAGCTGTTTTTT.

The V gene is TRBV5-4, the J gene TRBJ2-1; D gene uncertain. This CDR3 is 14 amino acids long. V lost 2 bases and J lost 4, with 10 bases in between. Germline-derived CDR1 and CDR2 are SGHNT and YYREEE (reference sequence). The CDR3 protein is CASSFDHPYNEQFF. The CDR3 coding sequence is TGTGCCAGCAGCTTTGACCACCCATACAATGAGCAGTTCTTC.

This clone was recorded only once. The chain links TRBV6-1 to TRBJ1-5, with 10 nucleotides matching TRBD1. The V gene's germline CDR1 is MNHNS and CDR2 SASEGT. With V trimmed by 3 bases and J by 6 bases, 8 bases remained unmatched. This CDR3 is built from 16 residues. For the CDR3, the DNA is TGTGCCAGCAGTGATTATGCTCGGGACAGGGGTCAGCCCCAGCATTTT. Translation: CASSDYARDRGQPQHF.

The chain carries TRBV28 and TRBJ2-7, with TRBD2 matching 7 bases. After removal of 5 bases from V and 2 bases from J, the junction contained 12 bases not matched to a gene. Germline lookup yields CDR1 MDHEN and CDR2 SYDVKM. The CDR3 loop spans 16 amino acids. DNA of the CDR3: TGTGCCAGCAGTCCCAGAGTTGGCGGGAGAACCTACGAGCAGTACTTC. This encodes CASSPRVGGRTYEQYF.

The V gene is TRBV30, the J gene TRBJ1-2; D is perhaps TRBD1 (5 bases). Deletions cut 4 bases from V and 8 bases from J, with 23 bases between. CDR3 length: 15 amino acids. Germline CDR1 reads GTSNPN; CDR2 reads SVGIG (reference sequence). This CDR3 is CAWKWDGLSEGGYTF. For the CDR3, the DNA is TGTGCCTGGAAATGGGACGGCCTTTCCGAGGGAGGCTACACCTTC. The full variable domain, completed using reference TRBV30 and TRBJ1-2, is SQTIHQWPATLVQPVGSPLSLECTVEGTSNPNLYWYRQAAGRGLQLLFYSVGIGQISSEVPQNLSASRPQDRQFILSSKKLLLSDSGFYLCAWKWDGLSEGGYTFGSGTRLTVV.